This T cell receptor (beta chain) comes out of a study of cytomegalovirus exposure and HLA in healthy donors. Trimming at V came to 4 bases and at J to 5 bases, leaving 12 bases not matched to a gene. This CDR3 has 17 amino acids. Germline lookup yields CDR1 SGHNT and CDR2 YYREEE (reference sequence). PCR primers comprised 60 Vbeta and 13 Jbeta primers. Assay: immunoSEQ multiplex PCR; the TCRdb copy retains only in-frame clones and omits some. Of 90,000 or so clones in the sample, roughly 80% are singletons; the top ten hold about a tenth. Sequenced sample: PBMCs. J is TRBJ2-2 and V is TRBV5-4; 9 nucleotides line up with TRBD1. This clonotype was sampled from a man aged 30 to 45 in good health and CMV-seropositive. CDR3 DNA: TGTGCCAGCAGCGTTCAACCGGGACAGGGCTGGACCGGGGAGCTGTTTTTT. Translation gives CASSVQPGQGWTGELFF.